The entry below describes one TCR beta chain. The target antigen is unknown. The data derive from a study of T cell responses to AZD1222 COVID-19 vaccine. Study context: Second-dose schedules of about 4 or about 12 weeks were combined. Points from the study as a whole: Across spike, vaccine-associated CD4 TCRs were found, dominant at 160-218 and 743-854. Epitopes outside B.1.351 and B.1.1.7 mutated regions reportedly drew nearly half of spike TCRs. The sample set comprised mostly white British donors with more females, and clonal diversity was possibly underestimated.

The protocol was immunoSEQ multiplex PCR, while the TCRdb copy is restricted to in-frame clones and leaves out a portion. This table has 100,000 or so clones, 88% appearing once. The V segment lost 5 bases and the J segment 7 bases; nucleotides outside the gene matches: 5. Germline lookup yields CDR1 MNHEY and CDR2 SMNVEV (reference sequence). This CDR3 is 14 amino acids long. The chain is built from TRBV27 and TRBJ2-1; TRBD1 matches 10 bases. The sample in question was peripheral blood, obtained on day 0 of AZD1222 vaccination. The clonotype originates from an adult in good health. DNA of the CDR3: TGTGCCAGCAGTCGACGACAGGGGGCAAATGAGCAGTTCTTC. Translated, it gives CASSRRQGANEQFF.